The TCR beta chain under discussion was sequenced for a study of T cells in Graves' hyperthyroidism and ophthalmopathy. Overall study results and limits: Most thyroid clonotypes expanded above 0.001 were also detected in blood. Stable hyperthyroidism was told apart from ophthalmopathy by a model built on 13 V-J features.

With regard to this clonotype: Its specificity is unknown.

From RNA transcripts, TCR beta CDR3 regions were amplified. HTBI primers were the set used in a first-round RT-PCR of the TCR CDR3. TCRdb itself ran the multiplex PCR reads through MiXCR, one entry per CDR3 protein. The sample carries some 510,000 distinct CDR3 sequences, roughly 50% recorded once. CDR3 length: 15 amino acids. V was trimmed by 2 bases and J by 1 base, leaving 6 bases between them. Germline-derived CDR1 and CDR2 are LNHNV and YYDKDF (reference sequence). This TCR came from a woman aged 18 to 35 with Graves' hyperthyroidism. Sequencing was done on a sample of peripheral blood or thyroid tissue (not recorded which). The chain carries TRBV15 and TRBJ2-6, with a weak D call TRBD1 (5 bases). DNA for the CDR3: TGTGCCACCAGCAGACAGGGTTCTGGGGCCAACGTCCTGACTTTC. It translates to CATSRQGSGANVLTF.